This TCR beta chain appears in the sequencing data of a study of T cell repertoires in cytomegalovirus infection. Study-level information: Recently identified HLA-C-restricted CMV epitopes and well-studied HLA-B-restricted CMV epitopes were used by the study. Matching HLA type and CMV infection were both indicated by public TCR beta signatures.

There are a few counts of this clonotype. Its antigen is unknown. Overall study findings and caveats: Frequencies of public TCR beta families were cumulated, and this identified carriers of CMV plus the relevant HLA.

TCRdb re-called the reads with MiXCR, one entry per CDR3 protein. Counted here are around 55,000 distinct CDR3 sequences, roughly 20% occurring once; the ten biggest clones make up 26%. This CDR3 is 15 amino acids long. Germline V gives CDR1 MNHEY, CDR2 SVGAGI. Trimming took 5 bases from V and 0 from J; bases not matched to a gene: 6. The sequencing used CD8+ T cells from cultured PBMCs, collected from culture after CMV antigen stimulation. This chain joins TRBV6-5 and TRBJ1-2; TRBD1 agrees at 7 bases. This receptor was taken from a human donor in good health (CMV status not recorded). Some clones in this sample may be carry-over from other donors' samples. The CDR3 protein is CASSGHRGSNYGYTF. For the CDR3, the DNA is TGTGCCAGCAGTGGTCACAGGGGATCTAACTATGGCTACACCTTC.